This is a list of T cell receptor beta chains from one sample in a study of CD8 T cells in ankylosing spondylitis. TCRdb processed the 5' RACE reads anew with MiXCR; each CDR3 protein has one entry. The sample includes 130,000 or so distinct CDR3 sequences, 6% to 8.5% of them seen just once. The sequencing sample was made of blood, either unsorted or a sorted T cell fraction (not recorded which). The origin of the receptors is a male donor with ankylosing spondylitis or in good health (not recorded which). The CDR3 runs from the conserved cysteine through the conserved F or W. Fields, in order: D gene, V gene, J gene, clone size, CDR3 DNA, CDR3 protein. The D gene is left open where the match is weak. Size tells how often a clone was seen (once, few, many) or the class of an expanded clone, and some rows leave it out.

.,TRBV18,TRBJ2-3,.,TGTGCCAGCTCACCAAGCGAGACCCTGCCGTATTTT,CASSPSETLPYF
.,TRBV18,TRBJ1-1,many,TGTGCCAGCTCACCCCAGGGTTGGGCTGAAGCTTTCTTT,CASSPQGWAEAFF
.,TRBV11-1,TRBJ2-1,many,TGTGCCAGCAGCTTCGTCGGCAATTCGAGGGACCAGTTCTTC,CASSFVGNSRDQFF
TRBD1,TRBV5-1,TRBJ2-7,many,TGCGCCAGCAGCACCTCGGGACAGGACTACTACGAGCAGTACTTC,CASSTSGQDYYEQYF
.,TRBV5-1,TRBJ2-2,many,TGCGCCAGCAGCCTCCCCCGCACCGGGGAGCTGTTTTTT,CASSLPRTGELFF
TRBD1,TRBV2,TRBJ2-3,many,TGTGCCAGCAGTGAAGGGGTGACAGGGGATACGCAGTATTTT,CASSEGVTGDTQYF
.,TRBV5-1,TRBJ1-4,many,TGCGCCAGCAGCTTACAGGGAGCAACTAATGAAAAACTGTTTTTT,CASSLQGATNEKLFF
.,TRBV5-1,TRBJ1-6,many,TGCGCCAGCAGCCCGGATGGAGCGCTGAATTCACCCCTCCACTTT,CASSPDGALNSPLHF
.,TRBV3-1,TRBJ1-5,many,TGTGCCAGCAGCCAAGATGCCGCTCAGCCCCAGCATTTT,CASSQDAAQPQHF
TRBD2,TRBV20-1,TRBJ2-5,.,TGCTGTGCTAGGGGGACTAGCGGGATGGGTGAGACCCAGTACTTC,CCARGTSGMGETQYF
.,TRBV10-3,TRBJ2-7,many,TGTGCCATCAAGGAGTACGACGCCAGCTACGAGCAGTACTTC,CAIKEYDASYEQYF
.,TRBV7-9,TRBJ1-2,.,TGTGCCAGCAGCTTAGATGCGGGGACCCATGGCTACACCTTC,CASSLDAGTHGYTF
.,TRBV5-1,TRBJ2-1,many,TGCGCCAGCAGCTTGGATTCAAACTACAATGAGCAGTTCTTC,CASSLDSNYNEQFF
TRBD2,TRBV20-1,TRBJ2-1,many,TGCAGTGCTAGGACTAGCGGGAGGAGTAATGAGCAGTTCTTC,CSARTSGRSNEQFF
.,TRBV2,TRBJ1-3,many,TGTGCCAGCAGTAGAGGGACGGACTCTGGAAACACCATATATTTT,CASSRGTDSGNTIYF
.,TRBV4-1,TRBJ1-4,many,TGCGCCAGCAGCCAAGATGGGGAGAAACTGTTTTTT,CASSQDGEKLFF
.,TRBV20-1,TRBJ2-3,many,TGCAGTGCTAGAGACAGCACAGCCACAGATACGCAGTATTTT,CSARDSTATDTQYF
TRBD1,TRBV7-6,TRBJ2-1,many,TGTGCCAGCAGCTACCGAAACAGACAGGGCGCAACCGACAATGAGCAGTTCTTC,CASSYRNRQGATDNEQFF
TRBD2,TRBV12-3/TRBV12-4,TRBJ2-3,many,TGTGCCAGCAGTTTCTCCGGGGGGGCGGATACGCAGTATTTT,CASSFSGGADTQYF
.,TRBV19,TRBJ2-5,many,TGTGCCAGTAGTCGTGCGGGACAGCAAGAGACCCAGTACTTC,CASSRAGQQETQYF
.,TRBV5-1,TRBJ1-5,many,TGCGCCAGCAGCCCCTCGGGGGGGCCGAGTCAGCCCCAGCATTTT,CASSPSGGPSQPQHF
TRBD1,TRBV6-2/TRBV6-3,TRBJ2-7,.,TGTGCCAGCAGTACTCTCTTGGACAGGATTTCCTACGAGCAGTACTTC,CASSTLLDRISYEQYF
TRBD2,TRBV5-8,TRBJ2-3,many,TGTGCCAGCAGCTCGGAAAGCGGGGCGGATACAGATACGCAGTATTTT,CASSSESGADTDTQYF
TRBD1,TRBV5-1,TRBJ2-7,many,TGCGCCAGCAGCGAGGATTCAGGGGGCTACGAGCAGTACTTC,CASSEDSGGYEQYF
.,TRBV5-4,TRBJ2-1,many,TGTGCCAGCAGCTTAATGGGGATGAACAATGAGCAGTTCTTC,CASSLMGMNNEQFF
.,TRBV20-1,TRBJ2-5,medium-sized,TGCAGTGCTAGCTGGGAGACCCAGTACTTC,CSASWETQYF
.,TRBV19,TRBJ1-1,.,TGTACCAGTAGGCCTGGTTGGGTTGACACTGAAGCTTTCTTT,CTSRPGWVDTEAFF